This T cell receptor beta chain was captured by sequencing in a study of CD8 T cells in ankylosing spondylitis. This clonotype was observed a handful of times. TCRdb itself ran the 5' RACE reads through MiXCR, one entry per CDR3 protein. The repertoire holds 250,000 to 400,000 distinct CDR3 sequences, around a tenth seen once, with around 8.4% in the top ten. Deletions cut 8 bases from V and 9 bases from J, with 14 bases between. The CDR3 runs 12 residues. Germline CDR1 and CDR2: LGHDT and YNNKEL (reference sequence). The chain has TRBV3-1 and TRBJ2-1, with D perhaps TRBD1 or TRBD2 (6 bases each). Input material: blood, either unsorted or a sorted T cell fraction (not recorded which). The clonotype originates from a female donor with ankylosing spondylitis or in good health (not recorded which). CDR3: CASGGPMSEQFF. The CDR3 DNA reads as TGTGCCAGCGGGGGGCCAATGAGTGAGCAGTTCTTC.